Reported below is one T cell receptor (beta chain). As yet, its antigen is unknown. Clones were sequenced by immunoSEQ multiplex PCR, and TCRdb holds only the in-frame ones, with some missing. The sample comprises about 86,000 clones, less than 90% of which are singletons, and more than 0.25% rests with the top ten. After removal of 2 bases from V and 7 bases from J, the junction contained 11 bases not matched to a gene. Germline assignment: CDR1 MNHEY and CDR2 SMNVEV (reference sequence). The CDR3 consists of 16 residues. The data are from a study of graft-versus-host responses after intestinal transplantation. The study's findings and limits: Early post-transplant HvG declines showed an association with peak circulating GvH clone levels.

This specimen was unstimulated CD4+ T cells sorted from spleen or lymph node cells, taken before transplant. The source of this sequence is a human donor who was the organ donor for an intestinal transplant. This chain uses TRBV27 with TRBJ2-7, with 10 bases aligning to TRBD2. CDR3 region: CASSLASLAGKDEQYF. CDR3 in DNA: TGTGCCAGCAGTTTAGCTTCACTAGCGGGAAAGGATGAGCAGTACTTC.